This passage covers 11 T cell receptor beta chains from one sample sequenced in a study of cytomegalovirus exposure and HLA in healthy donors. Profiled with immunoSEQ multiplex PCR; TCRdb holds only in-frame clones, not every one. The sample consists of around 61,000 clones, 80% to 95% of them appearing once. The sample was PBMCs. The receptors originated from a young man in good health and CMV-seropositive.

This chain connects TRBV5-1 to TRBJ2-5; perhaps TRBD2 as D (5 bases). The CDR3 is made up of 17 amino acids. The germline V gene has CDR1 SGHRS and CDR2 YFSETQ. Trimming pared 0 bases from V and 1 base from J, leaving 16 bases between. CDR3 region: CASSLDGVAITQETQYF. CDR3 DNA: TGCGCCAGCAGCTTGGATGGTGTAGCGATCACCCAAGAGACCCAGTACTTC.

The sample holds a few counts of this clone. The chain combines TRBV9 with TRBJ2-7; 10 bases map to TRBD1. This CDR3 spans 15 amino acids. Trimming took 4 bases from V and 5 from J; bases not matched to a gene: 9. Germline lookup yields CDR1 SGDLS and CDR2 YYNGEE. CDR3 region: CASSPRQGAPHEQYF. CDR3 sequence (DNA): TGTGCCAGCAGCCCAAGACAGGGGGCGCCCCACGAGCAGTACTTC.

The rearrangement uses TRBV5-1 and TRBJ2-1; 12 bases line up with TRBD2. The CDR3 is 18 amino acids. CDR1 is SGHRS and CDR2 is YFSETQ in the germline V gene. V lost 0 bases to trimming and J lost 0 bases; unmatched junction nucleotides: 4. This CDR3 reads CASSLGLAGALSYNEQFF. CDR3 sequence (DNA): TGCGCCAGCAGCTTGGGACTAGCGGGAGCCCTCTCCTACAATGAGCAGTTCTTC. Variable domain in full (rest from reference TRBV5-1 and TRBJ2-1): KAGVTQTPRYLIKTRGQQVTLSCSPISGHRSVSWYQQTPGQGLQFLFEYFSETQRNKGNFPGRFSGRQFSNSRSEMNVSTLELGDSALYLCASSLGLAGALSYNEQFFGPGTRLTVL.

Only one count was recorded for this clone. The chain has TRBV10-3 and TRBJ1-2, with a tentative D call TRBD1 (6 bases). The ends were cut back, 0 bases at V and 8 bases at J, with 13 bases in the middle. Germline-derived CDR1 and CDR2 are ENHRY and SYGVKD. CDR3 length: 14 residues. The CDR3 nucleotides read TGTGCCATCAGTGAGTCAGGCCAGGGGAAGGGCTACACCTTC. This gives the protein CAISESGQGKGYTF.

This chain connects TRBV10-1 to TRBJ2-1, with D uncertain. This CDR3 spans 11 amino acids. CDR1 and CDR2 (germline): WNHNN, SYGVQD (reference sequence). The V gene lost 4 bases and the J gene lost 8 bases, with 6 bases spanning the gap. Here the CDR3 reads CASSGGDEQFF. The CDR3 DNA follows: TGCGCCAGCAGTGGCGGCGATGAGCAGTTCTTC.

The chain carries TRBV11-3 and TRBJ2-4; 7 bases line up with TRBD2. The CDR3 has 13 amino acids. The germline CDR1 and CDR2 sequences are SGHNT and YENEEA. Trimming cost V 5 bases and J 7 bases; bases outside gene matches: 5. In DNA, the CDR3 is TGTGCCAGCAGCGCTAGCGGTACTAACATTCAGTACTTC. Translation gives CASSASGTNIQYF.

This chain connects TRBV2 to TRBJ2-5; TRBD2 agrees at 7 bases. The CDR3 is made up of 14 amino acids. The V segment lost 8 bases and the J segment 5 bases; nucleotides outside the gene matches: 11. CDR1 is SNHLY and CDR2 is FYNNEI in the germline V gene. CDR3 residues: CASVSGGVRETQYF. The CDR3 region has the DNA TGTGCCAGCGTCTCTGGGGGGGTTCGGGAGACCCAGTACTTC.

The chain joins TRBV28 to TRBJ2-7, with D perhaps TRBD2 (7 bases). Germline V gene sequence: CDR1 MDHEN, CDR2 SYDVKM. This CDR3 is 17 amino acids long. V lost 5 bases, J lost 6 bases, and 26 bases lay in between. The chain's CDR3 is CASSGPSFRRGGGEQYF. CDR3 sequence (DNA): TGTGCCAGCAGTGGACCGAGTTTCCGCAGGGGAGGGGGCGAGCAGTACTTC.

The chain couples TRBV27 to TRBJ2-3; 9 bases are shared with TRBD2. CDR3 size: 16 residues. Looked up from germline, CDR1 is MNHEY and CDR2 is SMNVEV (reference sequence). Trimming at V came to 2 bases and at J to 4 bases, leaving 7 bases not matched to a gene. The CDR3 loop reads CASSLGVSGRADTQYF. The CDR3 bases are TGTGCCAGCAGTTTAGGTGTTAGCGGGAGAGCAGATACGCAGTATTTT.

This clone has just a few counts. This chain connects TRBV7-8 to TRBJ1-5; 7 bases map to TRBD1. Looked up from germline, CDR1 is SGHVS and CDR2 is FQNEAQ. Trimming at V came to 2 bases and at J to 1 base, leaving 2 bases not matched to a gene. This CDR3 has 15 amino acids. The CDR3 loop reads CASSLNRGSNQPQHF. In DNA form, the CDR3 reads TGTGCCAGCAGCTTAAACAGGGGCAGCAATCAGCCCCAGCATTTT.

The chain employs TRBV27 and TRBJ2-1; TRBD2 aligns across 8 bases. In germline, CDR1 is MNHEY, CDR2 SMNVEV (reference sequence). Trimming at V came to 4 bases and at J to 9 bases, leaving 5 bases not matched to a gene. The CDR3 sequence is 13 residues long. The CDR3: CASSSLTSGEQFF. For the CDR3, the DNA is TGTGCCAGCAGTTCTCTAACTAGCGGTGAGCAGTTCTTC.